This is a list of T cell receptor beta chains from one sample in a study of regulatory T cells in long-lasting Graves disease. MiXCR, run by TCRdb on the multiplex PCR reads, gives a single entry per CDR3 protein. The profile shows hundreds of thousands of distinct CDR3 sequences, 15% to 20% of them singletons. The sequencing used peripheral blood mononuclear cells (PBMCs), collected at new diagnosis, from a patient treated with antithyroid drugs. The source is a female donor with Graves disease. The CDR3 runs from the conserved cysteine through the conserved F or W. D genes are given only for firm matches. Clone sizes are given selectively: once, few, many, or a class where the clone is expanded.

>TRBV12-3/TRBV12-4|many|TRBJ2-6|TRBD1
TGTGCCAGCAGGGGACAGGGTAGCTCTGGGGCCAACGTCCTGACTTTC
CASRGQGSSGANVLTF
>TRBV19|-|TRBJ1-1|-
TGTGCCAGTACCTCCATGGGGGGGGAAGCTTTCTTT
CASTSMGGEAFF
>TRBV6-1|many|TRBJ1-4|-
TGTGCCAGCAGGGACAGATATCGGCAAAAACTGTTTTTT
CASRDRYRQKLFF
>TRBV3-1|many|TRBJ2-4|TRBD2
TGTGCCAGCAGCCAGACTAGCGGGACAATCAAAAACATTCAGTACTTC
CASSQTSGTIKNIQYF
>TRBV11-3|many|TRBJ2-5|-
TGTGCCAGCAGCTTAGAGGGCCAAGAGACCCAGTACTTC
CASSLEGQETQYF
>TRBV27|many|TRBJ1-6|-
TGTGCCAGCAGTTACCTCGGGGGAGCCCAGCCCCTCCACTTT
CASSYLGGAQPLHF
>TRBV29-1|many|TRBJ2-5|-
TGCAGCGTCCGGCATGGACAAGAGACCCAGTACTTC
CSVRHGQETQYF
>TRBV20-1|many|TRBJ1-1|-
TGCAGTGCTAGTTCTGGGGACACTGAAGCTTTCTTT
CSASSGDTEAFF
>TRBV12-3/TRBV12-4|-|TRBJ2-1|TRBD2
TGTGCCAGCAGTAAGACTAGCTTGGATGAGCAGTTCTTC
CASSKTSLDEQFF
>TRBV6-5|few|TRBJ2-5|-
TGTGCCAGCAGTTACTCGGAAGGAGCGGCCCAAGAGACCCAGTACTTC
CASSYSEGAAQETQYF
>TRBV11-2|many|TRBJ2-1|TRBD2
TGTGCCAGCAGCTTGATTGGCGGGAGGTACAATGAGCAGTTCTTC
CASSLIGGRYNEQFF
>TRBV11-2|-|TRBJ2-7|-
TGTGCCAGCCCCCCCCCCGAGCAGTACTTC
CASPPPEQYF
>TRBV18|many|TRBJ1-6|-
TGTGCCAGCTCACCAGGGAGAAATAATTCACCCCTCCACTTT
CASSPGRNNSPLHF
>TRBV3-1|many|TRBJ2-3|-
TGTGCCAGCAGCCAGACCACTAGCACAGATACGCAGTATTTT
CASSQTTSTDTQYF
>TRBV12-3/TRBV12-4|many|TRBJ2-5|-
TGTGCCAGCAGTTTAGGGAGCGGCGCAGGGACCCAGTACTTC
CASSLGSGAGTQYF
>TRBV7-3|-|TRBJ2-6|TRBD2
TGTGCCAGCACCCTTCGCGGGAGTCGTCACTCTGGGGCCAACGTCCTGACTTTC
CASTLRGSRHSGANVLTF
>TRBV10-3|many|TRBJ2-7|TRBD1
TGTGCCATCAGTGAGGGACAGGGTACTTCCGAGCAGTACTTC
CAISEGQGTSEQYF
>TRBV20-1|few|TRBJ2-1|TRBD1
TGCAGTGCCCCAGGGGGCGGGGTAGACTACAATGAGCAGTTCTTC
CSAPGGGVDYNEQFF
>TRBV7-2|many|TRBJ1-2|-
TGTGCCAGCAGCTTAGCGTCGGGAAACTATGGCTACACCTTC
CASSLASGNYGYTF
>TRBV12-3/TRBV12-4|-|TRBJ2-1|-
TGTGCCAGCAGAACCGGGACAGGGGTCGCGGGAGGGGAGCTCTTC
CASRTGTGVAGGELF
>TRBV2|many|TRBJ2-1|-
TGTGCCAGCAACAGAGATAGGTCAGGGTCGGATGAGCAGTTCTTC
CASNRDRSGSDEQFF
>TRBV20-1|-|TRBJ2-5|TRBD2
TGCAGTGCTGGACTAGCGGGAGAGACCCAGTACTTC
CSAGLAGETQYF
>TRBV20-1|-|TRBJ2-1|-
TGCAGTGCTCAGGTCCCCAGGAATGAGCGGTTCTTC
CSAQVPRNERFF
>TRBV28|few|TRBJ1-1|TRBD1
TGTGCCAGCAGTCCTGGGACAGGGGGCGCAGCTTTCTTT
CASSPGTGGAAFF
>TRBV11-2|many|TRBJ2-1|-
TGTGCCAGCAGCTTTGGTCCGAAAAATGAGCAGTTCTTC
CASSFGPKNEQFF
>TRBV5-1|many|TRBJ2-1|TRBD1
TGCGCCAGCAGCTTGTGGCAGGGGGCCGGCAATGAGCAGTTCTTC
CASSLWQGAGNEQFF
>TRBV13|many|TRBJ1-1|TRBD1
TGTGCCAGCAGCCCCCACGGACAGGGGAGGGCTGAAGCTTTCTTT
CASSPHGQGRAEAFF